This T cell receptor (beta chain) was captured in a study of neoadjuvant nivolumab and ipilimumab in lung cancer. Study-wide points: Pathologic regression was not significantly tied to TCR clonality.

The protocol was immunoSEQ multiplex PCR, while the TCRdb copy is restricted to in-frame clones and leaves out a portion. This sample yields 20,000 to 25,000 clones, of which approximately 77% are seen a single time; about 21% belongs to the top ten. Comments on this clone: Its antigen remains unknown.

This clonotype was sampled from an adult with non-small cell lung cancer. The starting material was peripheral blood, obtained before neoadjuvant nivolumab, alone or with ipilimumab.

CDR3 sequence: CASSFRYEGDTEAFF. CDR3 coding DNA: TGTGCCAGCAGCTTCAGATACGAGGGAGACACTGAAGCTTTCTTT. This chain links TRBV7-9 with TRBJ1-1, with no clear D. The CDR3 totals 15 residues. V lost 3 bases and J lost 3, with 14 bases in between. The germline CDR1 and CDR2 sequences are SEHNR and FQNEAQ (reference sequence).